The sequence of this T cell receptor beta chain was determined in a study of human T cells and chemical hapten exposure. Germline CDR1 and CDR2: SGHNT and YYREEE (reference sequence). Trimming removed 2 bases at V and 4 bases at J, with 8 bases between. The CDR3 is 13 residues long. The time point here: pre-sensitization, week 0. The treatment is: therapeutic diphenylcyclopropenone sensitization with weekly scalp DPC. Ahead of each patch test application, blood was drawn. TCRdb recomputed calls from the RACE reads with MiXCR, one row per CDR3 protein. The data show around 380,000 distinct CDR3 sequences, about 5% seen once.

The chain carries TRBV5-4 and TRBJ2-3, with TRBD2 as a possible D gene (6 bases). The receptor comes from a woman between 18 and 29 years old with alopecia areata. Some clones in this sample may be carry-over from other donors' samples. The sample was whole blood, taken in connection with sensitization to the hapten diphenylcyclopropenone (DPC). The CDR3 loop is CASSFGGSDTQYF. CDR3 bases: TGTGCCAGCAGCTTCGGAGGGTCAGATACGCAGTATTTT.